This TCR beta chain was documented in a study of Ad26.COV2.S vaccination and SARS-CoV-2 variants. About the study: This donor came from the COV1001 trial of Ad26.COV2.S. Study-wide results and limits: Breadth measured for non-spike TCRs was similar across vaccine and placebo recipients.

Per the germline V gene, CDR1 is LNHDA and CDR2 is SQIVND (reference sequence). The J segment lost 12 bases and the V segment lost 5 bases, leaving 4 bases of the junction unmatched. The CDR3 is 11 residues long. The protocol was immunoSEQ multiplex PCR, while the TCRdb copy is restricted to in-frame clones and leaves out a portion. The sample records about 260,000 clones, around 90% being singletons. As for this clone: Its matching antigen is unknown.

Treatment denoted: some 20 received Ad26.COV2.S at low or high dose, single or two shots; roughly five received placebo; per-sample allocation not given. Sample collection was performed on day 63 after the first vaccine or placebo injection. Boston supplied an adult donor aged 18-55 years. The study used a vaccine consisting of an Ad26 vector that expressed Wuhan-strain SARS-CoV-2 spike. This chain joins TRBV19 and TRBJ2-1; TRBD2 matches 7 bases. This clonotype was sampled from a person aged 18-65 years who received the Ad26.COV2.S COVID-19 vaccine or a placebo. The sample here was peripheral blood, taken in a trial of Ad26.COV2.S vaccine versus placebo. In DNA form, the CDR3 reads TGTGCCAGTAGTGCGGGGAGGGGGCAGTTCTTC. It encodes CASSAGRGQFF.